This TCR beta chain was captured by sequencing in a study of cytomegalovirus exposure and HLA in healthy donors (dated by TCRdb to about 2017). For the study in its entirety: An earlier analysis of about 530 of the donors reported around 280 Gb of sequence data and 95 million to 120 million unique TCR beta sequences obtained from 150 million to 200 million T cells. About 280 gigabases of sequencing data and roughly 80 million unique TCR sequences made up an early release that covered several hundred HLA-typed donors. Among the roughly 370 genotyped donors, around 81% belonged to the genetic ancestry cluster associated with self-reported Caucasian donors. The study aimed to test whether signatures of past pathogen exposure could be identified by cataloging public T cell receptors. Using immunosequencing, the study profiled T cell repertoires from around 680 subjects and related those repertoires to cytomegalovirus serostatus. In addition to the first cohort of 650 to 750 subjects, a separate validation cohort of approximately 120 different subjects was used. The study combined high-throughput TCR immunosequencing, statistical association of individual TCRs with disease status, and machine learning to predict cytomegalovirus infection status. A later analysis re-analyzed previously published TCR beta repertoires from 600 to 850 donors and added high-resolution HLA genotyping to study TCR occurrence patterns. In the later analysis, no new phenotypic data were used to find candidate immune exposures; instead, reliance was placed on TCR beta sequences and their occurrence across donors. An earlier analysis of fewer than 700 of the donors applied high-throughput TCR beta sequencing to assess whether each TCR beta V gene segment acted as functional or pseudogenic. Donor age, sex, ethnicity and CMV serostatus were compiled together with the repertoire data. In a later genetic analysis, genome-wide SNP genotypes for about 55% of the roughly 670 donors were used, and that subset was treated as a discovery cohort. Every discovery cohort repertoire had been produced on one sequencing platform. Class I and class II HLA loci were covered by the typing at four-digit resolution. Typing coverage differed by locus: A, B, C, DRB1 and DQB1 were typed in roughly 620-630 donors, DQA1 in about 550, DPA1 in approximately 600, and DPB1 in just under 480. A handful of DR-DQ haplotypes were handled as single units for association and clustering because linkage in the cohort was strong. Among 300 to 500 genotyped donors of the cohort, an average of approximately 240,000 unique TCR beta nucleotide sequences was sequenced per donor, of which 15% to 20% were non-productive.

Spanning cysteine to phenylalanine, the CDR3 consists of 13 amino acids. Only CDR3 DNA is held: 39 bases, read in frame from base 1. Based on the germline V gene, the CDR1 and CDR2 sequences are MGHRA and YSYEKL. V loses 3 bases at its end and J loses 8 bases; junction bases beyond the gene matches: 6. Library creation used the immunoSEQ multiplex PCR assay. A mixture of 60 forward primers for TCR Vbeta segments and 13 reverse primers for TCR Jbeta segments was used in the multiplex PCR. The CDR3 region of rearranged TCR beta genes was amplified from genomic DNA with a multiplex PCR assay. The amplified TCR beta libraries were sequenced on the Illumina HiSeq System as 87-base-pair reads. On the authors' methods: Across the 670 or so repertoires, a later analysis counted roughly 77 million unique TCR beta chains, 9.5 million to 12 million of which were shared by at least two donors. Raw reads were error-corrected and collapsed into unique sequences by a nearest-neighbor algorithm in which closely related sequences were merged to remove PCR and sequencing errors. To assign V, D and J gene segments, CDR3 sequences were aligned to IMGT reference sequences. Each retained sequence needed at least a six-nucleotide match to both a V gene segment and a J gene segment. Rearrangements were classified as productive when the CDR3 lacked stop codons and remained in frame with V and J, and all other rearrangements were classified as non-productive. Following IMGT convention, CDR3 was defined as the stretch from the second conserved V-encoded cysteine to the conserved J-encoded phenylalanine. The earlier analysis of fewer than 750 of the donors excluded sequences that lacked an unambiguous match to a single V gene segment. In an earlier analysis of 587 of the donors, V segments were called functional above 56.7% productive rearrangements and were called segregating when the between-donor standard deviation exceeded 5%. A statistical classification framework was built to diagnose cytomegalovirus status from the catalog of TCR beta chain sequences. In a later analysis, V and J genes were assigned by comparing TCR nucleotide sequences against IMGT/GENE-DB human TR gene sequences. Using the TCRdist pipeline, a later analysis assigned CDR3 sequences along with most-parsimonious VDJ recombination scenarios. In a later analysis, each TCR beta chain was defined by its CDR3 amino acid sequence together with its V-gene family, and reads without a unique V-gene family were excluded. A later analysis removed nearly 600 highly shared, low-generation-probability nucleotide sequences to deal with suspected cross-contamination and a sequencing artifact. In a later analysis, a clonal expansion index was calculated for each public chain from normalized within-repertoire ranks of inferred template counts. In a later analysis, generation probabilities were computed using a VDJ recombination model fitted to out-of-frame rearrangements, and the results were checked against IGoR. Hypergeometric tests were used in a later analysis to score TCR-TCR, TCR-HLA and TCR-CMV co-occurrence, with a repertoire-size bias correction applied to the TCR pairs. A later analysis estimated false discovery rates by permuting HLA or CMV assignments 20 times. In a later analysis, co-occurring TCRs were grouped using DBSCAN, and TCRdist sequence similarity was added for clustering within HLA-allele-positive subsets. Co-occurrence clustering excluded repertoires with fewer than 30,000 or more than 120,000 public chains, plus five with anomalous nucleotide sharing. In its TCRdb copy, this immuneACCESS table keeps in-frame sequences only and misses some clones. Where compared with another copy, unresolved V genes explain less than half of these, and the others have no known cause. V and J calls and clone size are given by that table; D and trimming were obtained from the DNA. The table for this sample lists roughly 100,000 clones; 84% of them were counted only once. Roughly 5.3% of the sample belongs to the ten largest clones.

Findings and caveats that apply to the study as a whole: Because counts were too low, around 18 rarely observed V segments, including chromosome 9 orphons, were left out of the earlier analysis of over 550 of the donors. Only TCR beta chains were sequenced in this cohort, and the absence of alpha or paired-chain data limited detectable features. While some public TCRs were present in many individuals, most TCR sequences turned up only very rarely across donors. A later genetic analysis associated a missense DCLRE1C variant with V-gene and J-gene trimming of TCR beta chains, and an independent cohort replicated the association. In a later genetic analysis, fewer N-insertions in productive TCRs were reported among donors in an Asian-associated ancestry cluster than the roughly 710-donor mean. Correlated functional status among segregating V segments might be attributable to linkage disequilibrium, but an unknown experimental factor could not be ruled out. In vitro tests confirmed that a few of the cytomegalovirus-associated TCR beta chains recognize cytomegalovirus antigens. Some IMGT-functional V segments, including TRBV6-2 and TRBV6-3, could not be distinguished by the 87-base-pair reads and were therefore excluded. HLA typing was unavailable for some donors at each locus, so association tests used only the typed subset. Strong co-occurrence of HLA alleles, especially DR and DQ, made assigning TCR associations to individual alleles difficult. The only immune exposure information available for the cohort was CMV serostatus. A later analysis found that HLA-associated TCR beta chains were more clonally expanded and had lower generation probabilities than equally common non-associated chains. The authors suggested that the approach could potentially be generalized to other disease states and immunological phenotypes. The presence/absence analyses assumed that sequencing depth was roughly uniform across donors, and that assumption may not be true. A total of 150 or so TCR beta chains were listed by the study as associated with cytomegalovirus. A cluster of highly shared sequence variants was judged likely to be a technical artifact of the sequencing pipeline. According to a later analysis, parvovirus B19, influenza, CMV and Epstein-Barr virus appeared linked to several top co-occurrence clusters. In a later analysis, most CMV-associated TCR beta chains were found to appear HLA-restricted, with HLA associations seemingly driven largely by CMV exposure. A further reported finding was that TCR beta sequences accurately predicted the HLA-A and HLA-B alleles for most subjects in the first cohort. In both the original and validation cohorts, the classifier was reported to diagnose cytomegalovirus status with high specificity and sensitivity. In a later analysis, the rate of TCR association differed among HLA loci, with DRB1 alleles having the most associated TCRs and HLA-C alleles having the fewest. An earlier analysis of some 560 of the donors showed that most TCR beta V segments appeared in productive rearrangements either about 87% or about 30% of the time, which broadly matched IMGT annotations. A later analysis associated 17,000 or so TCR beta sequences with specific HLA alleles at a false discovery rate of 0.05.

The cohort was made up of 500 to 850 healthy bone marrow donors. All cohort members were sampled while nominally healthy, although unrecorded immune exposures were likely present. The donor was CMV seropositive and was included in the group of almost 300 seropositive cohort members. Every donor gave a peripheral blood sample, and the peripheral blood mononuclear cells from that sample were used for TCR beta sequencing. The Qiagen DNeasy Blood Extraction Kit was used to extract genomic DNA from the blood cell samples. The table lists this clone with a count of one. The antigen it binds to is not known. No qualities accompany the bases; no much larger clone lies one base away.

This TCR was sampled from a woman aged 18-35 years in good health and CMV-seropositive. The chain uses TRBV4-1 and TRBJ1-2, with 7 junctional bases fitting TRBD1. The sample comprised PBMCs. The DNA sequence is given as TGCGCCAGCAGCCAGACACAGGGGAGCGGCTACACCTTC. This translates into CASSQTQGSGYTF.